Listed below are T cell receptor beta chains from one sample, sequenced in a study of T cells in localized non-small cell lung cancer. The table came from immunoSEQ multiplex PCR; TCRdb's copy has only in-frame clones and leaves some out. The sample records tens of thousands of clones, approximately 94% being singletons. The material was peripheral blood, obtained before any cancer treatment. The receptors were sampled from a woman aged 40-69 years with stage I lung adenocarcinoma. CDR3s include the opening cysteine and the closing phenylalanine or tryptophan. The D gene is left open where the match is weak. Clone size is given for some rows only: seen once, a few or many times, or a class if the clone is expanded.

J gene	CDR3 length	V gene	D gene	clone size	CDR3 protein	CDR3 DNA
TRBJ1-1	11	TRBV5-1	.	.	CASRVNTEAFF	TGCGCCAGCAGGGTGAACACTGAAGCTTTCTTT
TRBJ1-5	12	TRBV28	.	once	CASSSSSRPQHF	TGTGCCAGCAGTTCCAGTTCTCGGCCCCAGCATTTT
TRBJ1-5	14	TRBV5-6	.	.	CASSLGDGNQPQHF	TGTGCCAGCAGCTTGGGGGATGGGAATCAGCCCCAGCATTTT
TRBJ2-5	14	TRBV5-6	.	.	CASSPGRLEATQYF	TGTGCCAGCAGCCCGGGAAGACTGGAAGCGACCCAGTACTTC
TRBJ2-4	16	TRBV5-6	.	.	CASSLYSSSAKNIQYF	TGTGCCAGCAGCTTGTATTCTTCTAGCGCCAAAAACATTCAGTACTTC
TRBJ2-1	18	TRBV29-1	TRBD2	.	CSVERTSGRPTGGNEQFF	TGCAGCGTTGAACGGACTAGCGGGAGACCTACGGGAGGAAATGAGCAGTTCTTC
TRBJ1-1	15	TRBV10-3	.	.	CAISESGGWNTEAFF	TGTGCCATCAGTGAGTCGGGTGGGTGGAACACTGAAGCTTTCTTT
TRBJ1-1	16	TRBV9	.	.	CASSVGAGPGHTEAFF	TGTGCCAGCAGCGTAGGCGCAGGGCCCGGGCACACTGAAGCTTTCTTT
TRBJ2-5	13	TRBV2	.	.	CASSDQTGETQYF	TGTGCCAGCAGTGATCAGACCGGGGAGACCCAGTACTTC
TRBJ2-7	16	TRBV28	TRBD2	.	CASSLGPAGDTYEQYF	TGTGCCAGCAGTTTAGGGCCAGCGGGGGACACCTACGAGCAGTACTTC
TRBJ2-5	18	TRBV7-9	TRBD2	.	CASSLTRFSGGMGETQYF	TGTGCCAGCAGCCTCACCCGGTTTAGCGGGGGGATGGGAGAGACCCAGTACTTC
TRBJ2-3	15	TRBV9	.	.	CASSPPFAALDTQYF	TGTGCCAGCAGCCCCCCGTTTGCGGCTTTAGATACGCAGTATTTT
TRBJ2-7	15	TRBV4-3	TRBD1	.	CASSQEWTGPYEQYF	TGCGCCAGCAGCCAGGAGTGGACAGGGCCCTACGAGCAGTACTTC
TRBJ2-2	15	TRBV7-3	TRBD1	once	CASSFTGGSTGELFF	TGTGCCAGCAGCTTCACAGGGGGCTCCACCGGGGAGCTGTTTTTT
TRBJ2-1	16	TRBV4-1	TRBD2	.	CASSQATSGKGFEQFF	TGCGCCAGCAGCCAGGCGACTAGCGGCAAGGGATTCGAGCAGTTCTTC
TRBJ1-2	14	TRBV7-2	.	.	CASSSQGRDYGYTF	TGTGCCAGCAGCTCGCAGGGGAGGGACTATGGCTACACCTTC
TRBJ1-3	15	TRBV7-6	.	.	CASSLDEGAGNTIYF	TGTGCCAGCAGCTTAGATGAGGGGGCTGGAAACACCATATATTTT
TRBJ2-3	15	TRBV10-2	.	.	CASSGTGGFTDTQYF	TGCGCCAGCAGTGGAACGGGGGGCTTCACAGATACGCAGTATTTT
TRBJ2-3	17	TRBV18	TRBD2	.	CASSPVASSGGTDTQYF	TGTGCCAGCTCACCCGTAGCCTCTAGCGGGGGCACAGATACGCAGTATTTT
TRBJ2-1	14	TRBV27	.	.	CASSLSTAFDEQFF	TGTGCCAGCAGTTTATCCACAGCCTTCGATGAGCAGTTCTTC
TRBJ2-3	14	TRBV6-5	.	.	CASSYGGAKDTQYF	TGTGCCAGCAGTTACGGGGGAGCAAAAGATACGCAGTATTTT
TRBJ2-5	12	TRBV18	.	few	CASSPHQETQYF	TGTGCCAGCTCACCACACCAAGAGACCCAGTACTTC
TRBJ2-3	14	TRBV4-2	.	.	CASSQSRTSDTQYF	TGTGCCAGCAGCCAGTCAAGGACCTCAGATACGCAGTATTTT
TRBJ2-3	17	TRBV19	TRBD2	.	CASSSHGLAVSTDTQYF	TGTGCCAGTAGTTCCCACGGACTAGCGGTTAGCACAGATACGCAGTATTTT
TRBJ2-1	16	TRBV5-1	TRBD1	.	CASSLETGTGGDEQFF	TGCGCCAGCAGCTTAGAAACCGGGACAGGGGGGGATGAGCAGTTCTTC
TRBJ2-7	15	TRBV6-6	TRBD2	few	CASRTGTSQTYEQYF	TGTGCCAGCAGGACCGGGACTAGCCAGACCTACGAGCAGTACTTC
TRBJ2-5	14	TRBV7-2	.	.	CASSLSPTQETQYF	TGTGCCAGCAGCTTATCCCCGACCCAAGAGACCCAGTACTTC
TRBJ1-3	13	TRBV10-3	.	.	CAIRQPSGNTIYF	TGTGCCATCAGGCAGCCCTCTGGAAACACCATATATTTT
TRBJ2-7	12	TRBV6-5	.	.	CASRRDLYEQYF	TGTGCCAGCAGACGGGACCTCTACGAGCAGTACTTC
TRBJ2-7	15	TRBV29-1	.	once	CSVRGADQLGYEQYF	TGCAGCGTACGGGGGGCTGACCAACTTGGCTACGAGCAGTACTTC
TRBJ2-7	12	TRBV5-1	TRBD1	.	CASSLDGTAQYF	TGCGCCAGCAGCTTGGATGGGACAGCGCAGTACTTC
TRBJ1-2	13	TRBV11-2	.	.	CASFGAPNYGYTF	TGTGCCAGCTTCGGGGCCCCCAACTATGGCTACACCTTC
TRBJ1-4	11	TRBV5-6	TRBD1	.	CASSFRGKLFF	TGTGCCAGCAGCTTCAGGGGGAAACTGTTTTTT
TRBJ1-4	16	TRBV19	.	.	CASSADRGGVGEKLFF	TGTGCCAGTAGTGCCGATAGAGGGGGGGTAGGAGAAAAACTGTTTTTT
TRBJ2-3	14	TRBV19	.	once	CASSRDHATDTQYF	TGTGCCAGTAGTCGGGACCACGCCACAGATACGCAGTATTTT
TRBJ2-3	14	TRBV6-1	TRBD2	.	CASRMGGRTDTQYF	TGTGCCAGCCGTATGGGGGGGAGAACAGATACGCAGTATTTT
TRBJ2-2	15	TRBV7-2	.	.	CASSSRHRDPGELFF	TGTGCCAGCAGCAGTCGACATCGGGACCCCGGGGAGCTGTTTTTT
TRBJ1-3	16	TRBV21-1	.	.	CASSVLLQHARNTIYF	TGTGCCAGCAGCGTACTACTACAACACGCACGAAACACCATATATTTT
TRBJ1-2	14	TRBV28	.	.	CATTGGGTYYGYTF	TGTGCCACTACGGGAGGAGGGACCTACTATGGCTACACCTTC
TRBJ2-5	14	TRBV7-2	TRBD2	.	CASSVGGARETQYF	TGTGCCAGCAGCGTCGGGGGGGCAAGGGAGACCCAGTACTTC
TRBJ1-1	13	TRBV28	.	.	CASRRGHNTEAFF	TGTGCCAGCAGGCGGGGACATAACACTGAAGCTTTCTTT
TRBJ2-7	16	TRBV27	.	.	CASSPGWGGTTYEQYF	TGTGCCAGCAGTCCAGGGTGGGGGGGGACAACCTACGAGCAGTACTTC
TRBJ2-3	17	TRBV7-9	TRBD2	.	CASSSLTSGGLTDTQYF	TGTGCCAGCAGCTCGTTGACTAGCGGGGGACTCACAGATACGCAGTATTTT
TRBJ2-3	14	TRBV11-2	TRBD2	once	CASSFSGGTSTQYF	TGTGCCAGCAGCTTTAGCGGGGGGACCTCTACGCAGTATTTT
TRBJ1-1	15	TRBV2	.	.	CASSLTGMKNTEAFF	TGTGCCAGCAGCTTAACAGGAATGAAAAACACTGAAGCTTTCTTT
TRBJ1-5	15	TRBV19	.	.	CASSIDLQGPQPQHF	TGTGCCAGTAGTATAGACCTACAGGGACCCCAGCCCCAGCATTTT
TRBJ1-5	13	TRBV19	.	.	CGCGGQWHQPQHF	TGTGGTTGCGGGGGGCAGTGGCATCAGCCCCAGCATTTT
TRBJ2-7	16	TRBV19	TRBD2	.	CASSIQSGGPAHEQYF	TGTGCCAGTAGTATCCAGAGCGGGGGGCCAGCCCACGAGCAGTACTTC
TRBJ2-1	16	TRBV2	TRBD2	.	CASSEARGSSYSEQFF	TGTGCCAGCAGTGAAGCGCGCGGGAGTTCCTACTCTGAGCAGTTCTTC
TRBJ2-5	16	TRBV4-2	.	.	CASSRDQGGSQETQYF	TGTGCCAGCAGCCGGGACCAGGGGGGCAGCCAAGAGACCCAGTACTTC
TRBJ2-7	14	TRBV5-1	.	.	CASSLAQPSYEQYF	TGCGCCAGCAGCTTGGCGCAGCCATCCTACGAGCAGTACTTC
TRBJ2-5	14	TRBV5-1	.	.	CASSLFGSQETQYF	TGCGCCAGCAGCTTGTTCGGCAGCCAAGAGACCCAGTACTTC
TRBJ1-6	17	TRBV7-9	.	.	CASSQGPGEGNNSPLHF	TGTGCCAGCAGCCAGGGACCCGGTGAAGGGAATAATTCACCCCTCCACTTT
TRBJ2-3	13	TRBV12-5	.	.	CASGFRGADTQYF	TGTGCTAGTGGTTTCAGGGGGGCAGATACGCAGTATTTT